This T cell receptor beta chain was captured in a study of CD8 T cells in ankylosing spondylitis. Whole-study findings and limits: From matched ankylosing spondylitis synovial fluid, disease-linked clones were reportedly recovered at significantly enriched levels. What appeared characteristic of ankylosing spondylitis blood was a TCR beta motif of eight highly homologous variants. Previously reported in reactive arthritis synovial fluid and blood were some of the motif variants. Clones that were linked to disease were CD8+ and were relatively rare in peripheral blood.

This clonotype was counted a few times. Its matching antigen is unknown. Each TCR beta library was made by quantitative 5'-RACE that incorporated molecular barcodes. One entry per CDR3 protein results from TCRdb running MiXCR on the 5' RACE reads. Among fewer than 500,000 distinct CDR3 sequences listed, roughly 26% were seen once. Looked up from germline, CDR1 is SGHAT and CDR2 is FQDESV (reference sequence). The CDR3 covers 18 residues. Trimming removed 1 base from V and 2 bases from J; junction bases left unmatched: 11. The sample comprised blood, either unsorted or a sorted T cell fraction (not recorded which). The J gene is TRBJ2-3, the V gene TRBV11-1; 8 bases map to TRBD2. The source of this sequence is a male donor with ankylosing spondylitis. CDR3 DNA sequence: TGTGCCAGCAGCTTAGAGGTGGTGGCGGGAGGTTCCACAGATACGCAGTATTTT. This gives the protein CASSLEVVAGGSTDTQYF.